The rows below give T cell receptor beta chains drawn from one sample of a study of neurological immune-mediated disorders. MiXCR, run by TCRdb on the 5' RACE reads, gives a single entry per CDR3 protein. The table lists roughly 30,000 distinct CDR3 sequences, roughly 6.7% of them singletons. The sequenced sample was PBMCs. These receptor sequences come from a woman aged 45-65 years in good health. Each CDR3 is given with its conserved first and last residue. The order of the fields is clone size, J gene, D gene, V gene, CDR3 DNA, CDR3 protein. A D gene is named only where the DNA matches it firmly. Clone size is not always given. Where it is, it says once, few, many or a class for expanded clones.

.,TRBJ2-7,TRBD1,TRBV19,TGTGCCACCGGACAGGTGGGTTACGAGCAGTACTTC,CATGQVGYEQYF
many,TRBJ1-5,TRBD1,TRBV27,TGTGCCAGCAGTTTATCGCCAGGGGGCCAGCCCCAGCATTTT,CASSLSPGGQPQHF
many,TRBJ2-7,TRBD1,TRBV20-1,TGCAGTGCTAGTGACCCGGGACAGATTTACGAGCAGTACTTC,CSASDPGQIYEQYF
.,TRBJ1-5,.,TRBV5-1,TGCGCCAGCAGCTCAGGGGTTGATCAGCCCCAGCATTTT,CASSSGVDQPQHF
many,TRBJ2-1,TRBD2,TRBV28,TGTGCCACCGAACAGAGACTAGCGCAGTTCTTC,CATEQRLAQFF
many,TRBJ1-2,.,TRBV7-8,TGTGCCAGCAGCTTAGCGAGCAGCAGCTATGGCTACACCTTC,CASSLASSSYGYTF
many,TRBJ2-7,TRBD1,TRBV7-2,TGTGCCAGCAGCTTTCTACCCAGGGGGCAACACGAGCAGTACTTC,CASSFLPRGQHEQYF
.,TRBJ1-1,.,TRBV5-1,TGCGCCAGCAGCTTGGCCGAGATCCGAGGAAACACTGAAGCTTTCTTT,CASSLAEIRGNTEAFF
many,TRBJ1-1,TRBD1,TRBV20-1,TGCAGTGCCATTGGGACAGGGACTGAAGCTTTCTTT,CSAIGTGTEAFF
many,TRBJ1-6,.,TRBV20-1,TGCAGTGCTAGAGATAGCAGGGCCTCCTATAATTCACCCCTCCACTTT,CSARDSRASYNSPLHF
many,TRBJ2-4,.,TRBV7-2,TGTGCCAGCAGCTACTCTCGATCGAATCCCACCTCAAACAAAAACATTCAGTACTTC,CASSYSRSNPTSNKNIQYF
many,TRBJ1-5,.,TRBV5-1,TGCGCCAGCAGCTTGGCGGGATTGGGCAATCAGCCCCAGCATTTT,CASSLAGLGNQPQHF
many,TRBJ1-2,TRBD1,TRBV20-1,TGCAGTGCTAGAGACGCTAGGACAGGGAACGATGGCTACACCTTC,CSARDARTGNDGYTF
many,TRBJ2-7,TRBD1,TRBV20-1,TGCAGTGCCACCGTACAGGGGGAAAACGAGCAGTACTTC,CSATVQGENEQYF
many,TRBJ2-2,TRBD1,TRBV3-1,TGTGCCAGCAGCCAAACACGGGGACAGTTCACCGGGGAGCTGTTTTTT,CASSQTRGQFTGELFF
many,TRBJ2-5,.,TRBV3-1,TGTGCCAGCAGCCAAGACAGGGCGTCGGAGACCCAGTACTTC,CASSQDRASETQYF
many,TRBJ2-3,TRBD2,TRBV20-1,TGCAGTGCTAGGAGTCTACTAGCGGGCGGGCGAGGCACAGATACGCAGTATTTT,CSARSLLAGGRGTDTQYF
many,TRBJ2-1,.,TRBV25-1,TGTGCCAGCAGGAACGCGAATGAGCAGTTCTTC,CASRNANEQFF
many,TRBJ1-6,.,TRBV28,TGTGCCAGCAGTTTCGAGGGGAAATCACCCCTCCACTTT,CASSFEGKSPLHF
many,TRBJ1-5,TRBD1,TRBV3-1,TGTGCCAGCAGCCAGGAGGGGGCTCGTCAGCCCCAGCATTTT,CASSQEGARQPQHF
.,TRBJ2-2,TRBD2,TRBV28,TGTGCCAGCAGTTTGTTTGGGAGCGGGGTGAACACCGGGGAGCTGTTTTTT,CASSLFGSGVNTGELFF
many,TRBJ2-1,.,TRBV20-1,TGCAGTGTAGGAGGCTACAATGAGCAGTTCTTC,CSVGGYNEQFF
many,TRBJ2-2,.,TRBV5-6,TGTGCCAGCAGCGTTACCGGGGAGCTGTTTTTT,CASSVTGELFF
many,TRBJ2-2,TRBD2,TRBV20-1,TGCAGTGCTAGAGCACTAGCGGGGGGGCCTGGGACCGGGGAGCTGTTTTTT,CSARALAGGPGTGELFF
many,TRBJ1-5,.,TRBV12-3/TRBV12-4,TGTGCCAGCAGTTTCTCCGGGCCGAGCAATCAGCCCCAGCATTTT,CASSFSGPSNQPQHF
many,TRBJ1-1,TRBD1,TRBV5-4,TGTGCCAGCAGCCCTGGAGCCCCCGGGACAGGGGCGACGCGAAGGGAAGCTTTCTTT,CASSPGAPGTGATRREAFF
many,TRBJ2-1,.,TRBV7-8,TGTGCCAGCAGCTTAGCGGCAGCGCCCAATGAGCAGTTCTTC,CASSLAAAPNEQFF
many,TRBJ2-3,TRBD1,TRBV5-1,TGCGCCAGCAGCGGGTCACAGGGGGCTGGCAGCGCAGATACGCAGTATTTT,CASSGSQGAGSADTQYF
many,TRBJ2-1,.,TRBV5-1,TGCGCCAGCAGCTTGGGGGCCTGGGGCTACAATGAGCAGTTCTTC,CASSLGAWGYNEQFF
many,TRBJ1-1,.,TRBV7-2,TGTGCCAGCAGCCTCGTTGGGGGCCTCACAATGAACACTGAAGCTTTCTTT,CASSLVGGLTMNTEAFF